The 20 T cell receptor beta chains below come from one sample, sequenced in a study of blood T cell repertoires in COVID-19. The protocol was immunoSEQ multiplex PCR, while the TCRdb copy is restricted to in-frame clones and leaves out a portion. The sample carries about 200,000 clones, approximately 85% recorded once. Material for sequencing was peripheral blood. The receptors shown here come from an elderly woman with COVID-19, enrolled during active disease.

V gene TRBV29-1 combines with J gene TRBJ2-1; TRBD2 matches 10 bases. V shed 7 bases, J shed 9 bases, and the junction held 12 bases outside the gene matches. The CDR3 loop spans 14 amino acids. Germline loops: CDR1 SQVTM, CDR2 ANQGSEA. CDR3 loop: CSARQRGGISEQFF. The CDR3 nucleotides read TGCAGCGCTCGCCAGCGGGGGGGCATCAGTGAGCAGTTCTTC.

The genes are TRBV5-5 and TRBJ2-2; 8 bases match TRBD1. V was clipped by 2 bases and J by 1 base; unmatched bases: 4. The CDR3 consists of 16 residues. The germline V gene has CDR1 SGHKS and CDR2 YYEKEE (reference sequence). The CDR3 reads CASSFMGQVNTGELFF. The CDR3 DNA reads as TGTGCCAGCAGCTTTATGGGACAGGTGAACACCGGGGAGCTGTTTTTT.

This chain joins TRBV5-1 and TRBJ1-2, with no clear D. V lost 0 bases, J lost 1 base, and 10 bases lay in between. Germline V gene lookup returns CDR1 SGHRS and CDR2 YFSETQ. The CDR3 is 15 residues long. CDR3 in amino acids: CASSLDSSFNYGYTF. For the CDR3, the DNA is TGCGCCAGCAGCTTGGACAGTTCCTTTAACTATGGCTACACCTTC.

This chain joins TRBV6-1 and TRBJ2-3; D may be TRBD2 (5 bases). The CDR3 is 15 residues long. Germline-derived CDR1 and CDR2 are MNHNS and SASEGT. The ends were cut back, 1 base at V and 2 bases at J, with 10 bases in the middle. This CDR3 reads CASSEGEGLTDTQYF. For the CDR3, the DNA is TGTGCCAGCAGTGAAGGCGAGGGCCTCACAGATACGCAGTATTTT.

The chain joins TRBV4-3 to TRBJ2-3, with D tentatively TRBD1 (6 bases). The CDR3 consists of 15 residues. The germline CDR1 and CDR2 sequences are LGHNA and YSLEER. Trimming removed 2 bases at V and 1 base at J, with 10 bases between. The CDR3 nucleotides read TGCGCCAGCAGCCAACAGGACAGCCGCACAGATACGCAGTATTTT. Protein product: CASSQQDSRTDTQYF.

The chain is built from TRBV9 and TRBJ1-1, with TRBD1 as a possible D gene (5 bases). Trimming took off 3 bases at V and 2 bases at J, with 8 bases between the two ends. The germline gives CDR1 SGDLS, CDR2 YYNGEE. The CDR3 is 13 residues long. As DNA, the CDR3 is TGTGCCAGCAGCGCGACAGCCAACACTGAAGCTTTCTTT. The encoded protein is CASSATANTEAFF. The variable domain in full, completed from reference TRBV9 and TRBJ1-1, reads DSGVTQTPKHLITATGQRVTLRCSPRSGDLSVYWYQQSLDQGLQFLIQYYNGEERAKGNILERFSAQQFPDLHSELNLSSLELGDSALYFCASSATANTEAFFGQGTRLTVV.

V is TRBV19 and J is TRBJ1-1, with 7 bases that match TRBD1. The CDR3 spans 12 residues. CDR1 and CDR2 (germline): LNHDA, SQIVND (reference sequence). V dropped 1 base and J dropped 11; count of bases not matched to a gene: 4. The CDR3 loop reads CASSIVGQPAFF. In DNA form, the CDR3 reads TGTGCCAGTAGTATAGTGGGACAGCCCGCTTTCTTT.

The chain employs TRBV4-2 and TRBJ2-5; 11 nucleotides match TRBD2. In germline, CDR1 is LGHNA, CDR2 YNFKEQ. V lost 5 bases to trimming and J lost 1 base; unmatched junction nucleotides: 3. CDR3 length: 15 amino acids. Written as DNA, the CDR3 is TGTGCCAGCAGCGGAGGACTAGCGGGCCAAGAGACCCAGTACTTC. It specifies CASSGGLAGQETQYF.

The chain couples TRBV7-9 to TRBJ2-1; TRBD1 matches at 7 bases. V trimming: 1 base; J trimming: 7 bases; junction bases outside the gene matches: 4. The CDR3 extends over 14 amino acids. Germline V gene data show CDR1 as SEHNR and CDR2 as FQNEAQ (reference sequence). In DNA, the CDR3 is TGTGCCAGCAGCTTAGTAGGCAGGGGGAATGAGCAGTTCTTC. It codes for CASSLVGRGNEQFF. Supplemented by reference TRBV7-9 and TRBJ2-1, the full variable domain reads DTGVSQNPRHKITKRGQNVTFRCDPISEHNRLYWYRQTLGQGPEFLTYFQNEAQLEKSRLLSDRFSAERPKGSFSTLEIQRTEQGDSAMYLCASSLVGRGNEQFFGPGTRLTVL.

The chain links TRBV7-2 to TRBJ1-3; D gene ambiguous. This CDR3 region has 16 residues. Trimming shortened V by 2 bases and J by 0 bases, and 11 bases separated the two germline ends. Per germline, CDR1 SGHTA and CDR2 FQGNSA. This CDR3 reads CASSLSAANSGNTIYF. CDR3 coding DNA: TGTGCCAGCAGCTTAAGCGCGGCGAACTCTGGAAACACCATATATTTT.

This clone was counted only a few times. This chain connects TRBV10-3 to TRBJ1-2, with 8 bases identical to TRBD1. CDR3 length: 13 amino acids. The V gene end was trimmed by 4 bases and the J gene end by 8 bases; junction bases not matched to a gene: 6. Germline-derived CDR1 and CDR2 are ENHRY and SYGVKD. Here the CDR3 reads CAISGTTGDGYTF. Written as DNA, the CDR3 is TGTGCCATCAGTGGCACGACAGGGGACGGCTACACCTTC.

The chain recombines TRBV28 with TRBJ1-5, with 8 bases lining up with TRBD1. The CDR3 sequence is 13 residues long. Losses at the gene ends were 3 bases for V and 8 bases for J; bases not matched to a gene: 3. Germline CDR1 reads MDHEN; CDR2 reads SYDVKM. Here the CDR3 DNA reads TGTGCCAGCAGTTTTCAGGGGGCGAAGCCCCAGCATTTT. Translation gives CASSFQGAKPQHF.

The CDR3 nucleotides read TGTGCTATGGCAAGGGGGCTAGCGGGAGACTCCTACGAGCAGTACTTC. This encodes CAMARGLAGDSYEQYF. The rearrangement uses TRBV5-4 and TRBJ2-7; TRBD2 agrees at 10 bases. CDR3 length equals 16 residues. Per the germline V gene, CDR1 is SGHNT and CDR2 is YYREEE (reference sequence). The entire variable domain, with the rest obtained from reference TRBV5-4 and TRBJ2-7, is as follows: ETGVTQSPTHLIKTRGQQVTLRCSSQSGHNTVSWYQQALGQGPQFIFQYYREEENGRGNFPPRFSGLQFPNYSSELNVNALELDDSALYLCAMARGLAGDSYEQYFGPGTRLTVT.

The CDR3 is CASSQLAGPTYEQYF. As DNA, the CDR3 is TGTGCCAGCAGCCAACTAGCGGGACCTACCTACGAGCAGTACTTC. The chain recombines TRBV11-2 with TRBJ2-7, with 10 bases lining up with TRBD2. V shed 5 bases, J shed 2 bases, and the junction held 6 bases outside the gene matches. Per germline, CDR1 SGHAT and CDR2 FQNNGV. This CDR3 contains 15 residues. Together with reference TRBV11-2 and TRBJ2-7, the CDR3 gives the full variable domain: EAGVAQSPRYKIIEKRQSVAFWCNPISGHATLYWYQQILGQGPKLLIQFQNNGVVDDSQLPKDRFSAERLKGVDSTLKIQPAKLEDSAVYLCASSQLAGPTYEQYFGPGTRLTVT.

The rearrangement joins TRBV5-1 to TRBJ1-1; D not resolved. V was pared by 4 bases and J by 5 bases, with 12 bases between. Germline loops: CDR1 SGHRS, CDR2 YFSETQ. The CDR3 totals 13 residues. CDR3 in amino acids: CASSPSPGTEAFF. For the CDR3, the DNA is TGCGCCAGCAGCCCATCCCCGGGGACTGAAGCTTTCTTT. The whole variable domain, remainder taken from reference TRBV5-1 and TRBJ1-1, is KAGVTQTPRYLIKTRGQQVTLSCSPISGHRSVSWYQQTPGQGLQFLFEYFSETQRNKGNFPGRFSGRQFSNSRSEMNVSTLELGDSALYLCASSPSPGTEAFFGQGTRLTVV.

The V gene is TRBV7-9, the J gene TRBJ2-7, with a weak D call TRBD2 (6 bases). The germline V gene encodes CDR1 SEHNR and CDR2 FQNEAQ (reference sequence). The CDR3 extends over 14 amino acids. The V end was cut by 4 bases, the J end by 0 bases, with 10 bases between. The CDR3 DNA reads TGTGCCAGCAGCTCGTGGGGGGACTCCTACGAGCAGTACTTC. Protein product: CASSSWGDSYEQYF.

The chain employs TRBV6-2 or TRBV6-3 and TRBJ1-5; a weak D match, TRBD1 (6 bases). CDR3 length: 14 residues. Trimming left V 4 bases short and J 3 bases short, with 10 bases between. The germline gives CDR1 MNHEY, CDR2 SVGEGT. CDR3 sequence (DNA): TGTGCCAGCAGTTCCACAGGGATCAATCAGCCCCAGCATTTT. Amino acids: CASSSTGINQPQHF.

This rearrangement joins TRBV7-8 to TRBJ2-7; 9 nucleotides align to TRBD1. The trim removed 7 bases at V and 5 bases at J, leaving 15 bases unmatched. There are 16 residues in the CDR3. Looked up from germline, CDR1 is SGHVS and CDR2 is FQNEAQ. The CDR3 bases are TGTGCCAGCACCCGAGGGGGGGGGACAGGGTACAACGAGCAGTACTTC. It specifies CASTRGGGTGYNEQYF. Based on the CDR3 plus reference TRBV7-8 and TRBJ2-7, the full variable domain is GAGVSQSPRYKVAKRGQDVALRCDPISGHVSLFWYQQALGQGPEFLTYFQNEAQLDKSGLPSDRFFAERPEGSVSTLKIQRTQQEDSAVYLCASTRGGGTGYNEQYFGPGTRLTVT.

Only one count was recorded for this clone. This CDR3 reads CASSEQRGDSPQYF. CDR3 nucleotides: TGTGCCAGCAGTGAGCAGCGGGGGGACTCCCCCCAGTACTTC. This rearrangement joins TRBV6-4 to TRBJ2-5, with 9 positions matching TRBD2. Losses at the gene ends were 3 bases for V and 9 bases for J; bases not matched to a gene: 8. Germline lookup yields CDR1 MRHNA and CDR2 SNTAGT. CDR3 length equals 14 residues.

This rearrangement joins TRBV15 to TRBJ2-3; a possible D gene is TRBD2 (5 bases). Trimming removed 1 base from V and 4 bases from J, with 15 bases in between. There are 16 residues in the CDR3. Germline CDR1 LNHNV, CDR2 YYDKDF (reference sequence). The CDR3 reads CATSRAGRRTSDTQYF. The CDR3 region has the DNA TGTGCCACCAGCAGAGCGGGCAGGAGGACTTCAGATACGCAGTATTTT.